The clone carrying this T cell receptor (beta chain) was detected only once. What it binds is unknown. This record comes from a study of a mutant IDH1 vaccine in newly diagnosed glioma. The CDR3 contains 11 residues. Germline V gives CDR1 DFQATT, CDR2 SNEGSKA (reference sequence). V gave up 1 base and J gave up 4 bases, with 5 bases separating them. Measured with immunoSEQ multiplex PCR; TCRdb has only the in-frame clones, and not every one. The sample contains under 45,000 clones, approximately 79% of which appear only once. Documented time point: week 47, end of study. Doses of 300 ug of mutant IDH1 20-mer peptide were given with topical imiquimod.

This clonotype originated in a man between 18 and 35 years old with glioma. Some clones in this sample may be carry-over from other donors' samples. Sequences were derived from PBMCs, sampled from a glioma patient whose treatment included an IDH1 peptide vaccine. The chain is built from TRBV20-1 and TRBJ2-7; unclear D gene. The CDR3 DNA follows: TGCAGTGCTAGAGTAGTTTACGAGCAGTACTTC. Protein sequence: CSARVVYEQYF.